These 13 T cell receptor beta chains originate from one sample sequenced in a study of PD-L1 blockade in urothelial cancer. Assay: immunoSEQ multiplex PCR; the TCRdb copy retains only in-frame clones and omits some. This table has tens of thousands of clones, about 86% appearing once. Sequencing was performed on PBMCs, taken around atezolizumab (anti-PD-L1) treatment. The origin of the receptors is a man aged 50-60 years with urothelial cancer.

The chain recombines TRBV5-1 with TRBJ2-3, with TRBD2 identical over 14 bases. The V gene's germline CDR1 is SGHRS and CDR2 YFSETQ. Germline trimming cut 4 bases from V and 5 bases from J; bases unmatched to any gene: 6. The length of the CDR3 is 16 residues. As DNA, the CDR3 is TGCGCCAGCAGCATAGGACTAGCGGGAGGAATAGATACGCAGTATTTT. It is translated as CASSIGLAGGIDTQYF.

This clone was picked up one time. The J gene is TRBJ2-7, the V gene TRBV6-1; possibly TRBD1 for D (6 bases). V was cut by 7 bases and J by 2 bases, with 9 bases left in between. CDR3 length equals 12 residues. Germline V gene sequence: CDR1 MNHNS, CDR2 SASEGT. DNA of the CDR3: TGTGCCAGCACCCGGACAGCCTACGAGCAGTACTTC. Protein sequence: CASTRTAYEQYF.

The rearrangement joins TRBV4-2 to TRBJ2-3, with TRBD2 matching 13 bases. CDR3 size: 17 residues. The trim removed 2 bases at V and 3 bases at J, leaving 5 bases unmatched. Germline V CDR1 and CDR2: LGHNA, YNFKEQ. CDR3 sequence reads: CASSQPGLAGDTDTQYF. The CDR3 nucleotides are TGTGCCAGCAGCCAACCCGGACTAGCGGGAGATACAGATACGCAGTATTTT.

This chain connects TRBV2 to TRBJ2-7, with D possibly TRBD2 on 6 matching bases. Germline assignment: CDR1 SNHLY and CDR2 FYNNEI. Deletions cut 10 bases from V and 1 base from J, with 17 bases between. The CDR3 contains 14 residues. The CDR3: CAIPRDFSSYEQYF. The CDR3 DNA follows: TGTGCCATCCCACGGGACTTCTCTTCCTACGAGCAGTACTTC.

This chain joins TRBV30 and TRBJ2-5; 7 nucleotides match TRBD1. Per germline, CDR1 GTSNPN and CDR2 SVGIG (reference sequence). Losses at the gene ends were 1 base for V and 13 bases for J; bases not matched to a gene: 9. This CDR3 is built from 12 residues. CDR3 sequence reads: CAWSGTGSKRYF. In DNA form, the CDR3 reads TGTGCCTGGAGTGGGACAGGATCAAAACGGTACTTC.

The chain combines TRBV7-2 with TRBJ2-3; D perhaps matches TRBD1 (6 bases). Per the germline V gene, CDR1 is SGHTA and CDR2 is FQGNSA. The length of the CDR3 is 16 residues. Trimming removed 2 bases from V and 1 base from J, with 13 bases in between. The CDR3 loop is CASSLLPGQGTDTQYF. CDR3 DNA sequence: TGTGCCAGCAGCTTACTCCCGGGACAAGGCACAGATACGCAGTATTTT.

The V call is TRBV6-5, the J call TRBJ2-1; possible D gene TRBD2, 5 bases. Germline V CDR1 and CDR2: MNHEY, SVGAGI. The CDR3 spans 15 residues. Trimming pared 6 bases from V and 6 bases from J, leaving 18 bases between. The DNA of the CDR3 is TGTGCCAGCAGCCCCCCCCGGGGTCGACCCAATGAGCAGTTCTTC. Its translation: CASSPPRGRPNEQFF.

The chain uses TRBV10-3 and TRBJ2-3; D may be TRBD1 (7 bases). Germline CDR1 is ENHRY and CDR2 is SYGVKD. Trimming pared 3 bases from V and 10 bases from J, leaving 17 bases between. There are 14 residues in the CDR3. CDR3 residues: CAISEGWRGPAQYF. The CDR3, as DNA: TGTGCCATCAGTGAAGGGTGGAGGGGGCCGGCGCAGTATTTT.

The V gene is TRBV7-9, the J gene TRBJ2-4; 14 nucleotides line up with TRBD2. Trimming took 2 bases from V and 0 from J; bases not matched to a gene: 6. The CDR3 consists of 19 residues. Germline CDR1 is SEHNR and CDR2 is FQNEAQ (reference sequence). The CDR3 DNA reads as TGTGCCAGCAGCTTATGGACTAGCGGGAGGCCCTTAGCCAAAAACATTCAGTACTTC. It is translated as CASSLWTSGRPLAKNIQYF.

V usage is TRBV2 and J usage is TRBJ1-2; maybe TRBD1 (5 bases). The CDR3 is 13 amino acids. Trimming left V 11 bases short and J 6 bases short, with 19 bases between. CDR1 is SNHLY and CDR2 is FYNNEI in the germline V gene. The CDR3 region has the DNA TGTGCCGCGAACCCAGGGTTGTCGAATGGCTACACCTTC. Translated, it gives CAANPGLSNGYTF.

V gene TRBV7-9 combines with J gene TRBJ1-1, with no clear D. This CDR3 has 14 residues. Germline CDR1 and CDR2: SEHNR and FQNEAQ (reference sequence). Trimming left V 5 bases short and J 1 base short, with 11 bases between. CDR3 sequence (DNA): TGTGCCAGCAGCCCATTGGAGGGGAACACTGAAGCTTTCTTT. Amino acids: CASSPLEGNTEAFF.

The chain has TRBV5-5 and TRBJ1-6, with a possible D match to TRBD1 (6 bases). Germline CDR1 reads SGHKS; CDR2 reads YYEKEE (reference sequence). CDR3 length equals 15 residues. V was pared by 4 bases and J by 7 bases, with 15 bases between. The CDR3 sequence: CASSQEAGVNSPLHF. In nucleotides, the CDR3 is TGTGCCAGCAGCCAGGAAGCAGGGGTGAATTCACCCCTCCACTTT.

This chain uses TRBV7-2 with TRBJ2-2; D is unresolved. The V gene's germline CDR1 is SGHTA and CDR2 FQGNSA. This CDR3 has 12 amino acids. The germline V and J ends were trimmed by 4 bases and 4 bases, with 4 bases remaining between them. DNA of the CDR3: TGTGCCAGCAGCTCCAGCACCGGGGAGCTGTTTTTT. This encodes CASSSSTGELFF.